These 9 T cell receptor beta chains share one sample of origin, sequenced in a study of shared clonotypes between healthy human individuals (dated by TCRdb to 2020 to 2021). Library creation used the immunoSEQ multiplex PCR assay. The immuneACCESS repertoire file appears here via TCRdb, limited to in-frame rearrangements. These files lack a portion of the clones; in checked studies, under half of the deficit traces to unresolved V genes, and the cause of the others is not known. For this sample there are over a million clones; roughly 74% appear just once. The ten largest make up roughly 0.62% of the sample. The sample taken for sequencing was memory CD4+ T cells from PBMCs. Reading the label with the study, this specimen's cell subset or site is: CD45RA-negative fraction. The receptors here all came from a man younger than 35 in good health. Some clones in this sample may be carry-over from other donors' samples.

This clone was detected only once. This CDR3 is also generated by other DNA sequences in the sample. The chain joins TRBV5-6 to TRBJ1-3; no clear D. Trimming shortened V by 3 bases and J by 5 bases, and 6 bases separated the two germline ends. Germline V CDR1 and CDR2: SGHDT, YYEEEE. The CDR3 is made up of 12 amino acids. Here the CDR3 reads CASSSGRNTIYF. The CDR3 nucleotides are TGTGCCAGCAGCTCAGGAAGAAACACCATATATTTT.

This sequence joins TRBV29-1 and TRBJ2-1, with D hard to call. V was shortened by 6 bases and J by 0 bases, with 9 bases between the two germline ends. Germline V lookup: CDR1 SQVTM, CDR2 ANQGSEA. The CDR3 is 13 amino acids. CDR3 sequence reads: CSVGHSSYNEQFF. DNA of the CDR3: TGCAGCGTGGGTCATAGCTCCTACAATGAGCAGTTCTTC.

This clone showed up just once. V is TRBV29-1 and J is TRBJ2-1, with D tentatively TRBD1 (5 bases). Germline V CDR1 and CDR2: SQVTM, ANQGSEA. Trimming cost V 4 bases and J 2 bases, with 21 bases left between them. The CDR3 contains 17 residues. The CDR3 DNA follows: TGCAGCGTTGTATTCGCATTAGGGGTGGGAACCTACAATGAGCAGTTCTTC. It encodes CSVVFALGVGTYNEQFF.

V gene TRBV5-6 combines with J gene TRBJ2-2; D is ambiguous. V was shortened by 2 bases and J by 2 bases, with 4 bases between the two germline ends. This CDR3 is built from 13 residues. CDR1 and CDR2 from the germline V gene are SGHDT and YYEEEE. In DNA form, the CDR3 reads TGTGCCAGCAGCTTCTTTAACACCGGGGAGCTGTTTTTT. Translation: CASSFFNTGELFF.

The chain joins TRBV11-1 to TRBJ2-7; the D is unclear. Trimming left V 5 bases short and J 4 bases short, with 9 bases between. The CDR3 loop spans 12 amino acids. The V gene's germline CDR1 is SGHAT and CDR2 FQDESV (reference sequence). The CDR3 spells CASSRTVYEQYF. CDR3 DNA sequence: TGTGCCAGCAGCCGAACGGTGTACGAGCAGTACTTC.

The CDR3 coding sequence is TGTGCCAGCAGTACGTACGGGACAGGGTACTATGGCTACACCTTC. Protein sequence: CASSTYGTGYYGYTF. The chain has TRBV28 and TRBJ1-2, with 9 bases that match TRBD1. V shed 5 bases, J shed 3 bases, and the junction held 7 bases outside the gene matches. Germline V lookup: CDR1 MDHEN, CDR2 SYDVKM. The CDR3 consists of 15 residues.

This chain links TRBV5-4 with TRBJ2-5; 16 positions match TRBD2. In germline, CDR1 is SGHNT, CDR2 YYREEE (reference sequence). V shed 2 bases and J 2 bases; nucleotides not matched to a gene: 6. This CDR3 has 18 amino acids. The CDR3 loop is CASSFGTSGRASQETQYF. CDR3 nucleotides: TGTGCCAGCAGCTTTGGGACTAGCGGGAGGGCGTCTCAAGAGACCCAGTACTTC.

The gene calls are TRBV5-4 and TRBJ2-2; 10 bases map to TRBD2. Germline CDR1 and CDR2: SGHNT and YYREEE (reference sequence). The CDR3 consists of 18 residues. With V trimmed by 0 bases and J by 5 bases, 10 bases remained unmatched. DNA of the CDR3: TGTGCCAGCAGCTTGGCCGGGGCTAGCGGGAGTCCGACCGGGGAGCTGTTTTTT. Amino acids: CASSLAGASGSPTGELFF. The entire variable domain, with the rest obtained from reference TRBV5-4 and TRBJ2-2, is as follows: ETGVTQSPTHLIKTRGQQVTLRCSSQSGHNTVSWYQQALGQGPQFIFQYYREEENGRGNFPPRFSGLQFPNYSSELNVNALELDDSALYLCASSLAGASGSPTGELFFGEGSRLTVL.

The J gene is TRBJ1-2, the V gene TRBV2; D unclear. The germline gives CDR1 SNHLY, CDR2 FYNNEI. The CDR3 contains 13 residues. Trimming pared 2 bases from V and 8 bases from J, leaving 12 bases between. The CDR3 loop is CASSERGQIGYTF. In DNA, the CDR3 is TGTGCCAGCAGTGAAAGAGGGCAGATCGGCTACACCTTC.